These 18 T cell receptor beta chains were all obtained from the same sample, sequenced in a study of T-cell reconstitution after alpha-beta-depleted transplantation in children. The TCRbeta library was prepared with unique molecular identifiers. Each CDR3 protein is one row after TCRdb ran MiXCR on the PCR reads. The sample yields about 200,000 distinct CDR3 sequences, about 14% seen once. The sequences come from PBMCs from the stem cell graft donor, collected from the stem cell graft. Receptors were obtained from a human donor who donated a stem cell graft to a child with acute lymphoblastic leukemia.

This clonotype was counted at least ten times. CDR3 in DNA: TGCAGCGTTGAAAGCGGGAGAGGTAACAATGAGCAGTTCTTC. Protein product: CSVESGRGNNEQFF. The chain is built from TRBV29-1 and TRBJ2-1; 8 nucleotides match TRBD2. The CDR3 loop spans 14 amino acids. Losses at the gene ends were 2 bases for V and 5 bases for J; bases not matched to a gene: 5. Germline V gene data show CDR1 as SQVTM and CDR2 as ANQGSEA.

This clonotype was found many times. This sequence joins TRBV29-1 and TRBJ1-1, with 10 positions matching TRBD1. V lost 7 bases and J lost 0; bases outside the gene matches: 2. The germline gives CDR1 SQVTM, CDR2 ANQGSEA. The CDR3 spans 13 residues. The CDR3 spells CSGGQGMNTEAFF. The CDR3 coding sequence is TGCAGCGGGGGACAGGGGATGAACACTGAAGCTTTCTTT.

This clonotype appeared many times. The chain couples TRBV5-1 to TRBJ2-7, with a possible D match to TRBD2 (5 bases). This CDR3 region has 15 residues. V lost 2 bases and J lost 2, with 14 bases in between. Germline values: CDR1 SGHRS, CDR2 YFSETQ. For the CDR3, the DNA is TGCGCCAGCAGCTTATTGGTGGCGGAGGCCTACGAGCAGTACTTC. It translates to CASSLLVAEAYEQYF.

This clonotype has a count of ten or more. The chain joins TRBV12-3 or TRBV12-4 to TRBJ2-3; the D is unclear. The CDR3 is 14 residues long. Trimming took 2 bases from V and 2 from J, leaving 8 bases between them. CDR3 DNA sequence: TGTGCCAGCAGTTTATACCTTCCCACAGATACGCAGTATTTT. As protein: CASSLYLPTDTQYF.

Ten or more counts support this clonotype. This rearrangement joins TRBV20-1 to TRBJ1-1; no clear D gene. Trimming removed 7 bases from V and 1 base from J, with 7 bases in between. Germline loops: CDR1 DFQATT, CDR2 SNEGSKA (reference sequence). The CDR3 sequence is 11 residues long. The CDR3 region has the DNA TGCAGTGTCCCCGAGAACACTGAAGCTTTCTTT. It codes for CSVPENTEAFF.

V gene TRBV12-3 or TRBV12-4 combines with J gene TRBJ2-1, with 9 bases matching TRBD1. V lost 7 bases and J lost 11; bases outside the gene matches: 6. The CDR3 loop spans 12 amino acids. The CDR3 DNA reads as TGTGCCAGCACCCCGGGACAGGGAAAGCAGTTCTTC. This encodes CASTPGQGKQFF.

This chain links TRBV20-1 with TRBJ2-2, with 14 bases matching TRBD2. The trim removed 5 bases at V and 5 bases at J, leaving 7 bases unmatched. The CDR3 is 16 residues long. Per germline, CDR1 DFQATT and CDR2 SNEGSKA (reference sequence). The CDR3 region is CSASGGTSGSTGELFF. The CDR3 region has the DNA TGCAGTGCTTCTGGAGGGACTAGCGGGAGTACCGGGGAGCTGTTTTTT.

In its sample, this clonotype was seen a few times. The CDR3 region has the DNA TGTGCCAGCAGCCTTGGGACTAGCGGGTGGGACACAGATACGCAGTATTTT. Protein sequence: CASSLGTSGWDTDTQYF. The chain combines TRBV7-6 with TRBJ2-3, with TRBD2 matching over 12 bases. Germline V gene sequence: CDR1 SGHVS, CDR2 FNYEAQ. V trimming: 5 bases; J trimming: 2 bases; junction bases outside the gene matches: 8. This CDR3 comprises 17 residues.

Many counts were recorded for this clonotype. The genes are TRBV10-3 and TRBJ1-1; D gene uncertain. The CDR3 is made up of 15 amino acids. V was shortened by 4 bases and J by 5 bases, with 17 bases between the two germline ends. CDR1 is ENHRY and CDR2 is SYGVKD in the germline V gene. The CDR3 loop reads CAISARLNGETEAFF. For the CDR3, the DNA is TGTGCCATCAGTGCCCGACTGAACGGGGAGACTGAAGCTTTCTTT.

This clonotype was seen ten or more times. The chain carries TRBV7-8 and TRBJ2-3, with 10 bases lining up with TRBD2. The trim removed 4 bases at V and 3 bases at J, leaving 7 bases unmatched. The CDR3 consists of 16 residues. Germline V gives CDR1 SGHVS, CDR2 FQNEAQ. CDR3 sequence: CASSSLAGGVTDTQYF. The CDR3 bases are TGTGCCAGCAGCTCCTTAGCGGGAGGAGTAACAGATACGCAGTATTTT.

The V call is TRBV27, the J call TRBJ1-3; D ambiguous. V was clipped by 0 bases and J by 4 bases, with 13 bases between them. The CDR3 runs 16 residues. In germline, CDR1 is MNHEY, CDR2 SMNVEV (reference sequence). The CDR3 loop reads CASSLSSVPSGNTIYF. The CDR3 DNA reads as TGTGCCAGCAGTTTATCGTCTGTCCCATCCGGAAACACCATATATTTT.

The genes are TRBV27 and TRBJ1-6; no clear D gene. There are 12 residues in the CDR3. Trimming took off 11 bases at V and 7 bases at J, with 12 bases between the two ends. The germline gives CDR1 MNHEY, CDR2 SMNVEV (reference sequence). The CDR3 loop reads CADPRLNSPLHF. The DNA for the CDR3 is TGTGCCGACCCCAGGTTAAATTCACCCCTCCACTTT.

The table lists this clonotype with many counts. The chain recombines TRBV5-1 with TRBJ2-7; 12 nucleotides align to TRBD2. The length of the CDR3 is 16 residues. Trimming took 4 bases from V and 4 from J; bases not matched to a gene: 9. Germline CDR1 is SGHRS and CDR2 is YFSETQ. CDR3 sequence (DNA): TGCGCCAGCAGCCTACAAATAGGACTAGCGGGATACGAGCAGTACTTC. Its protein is CASSLQIGLAGYEQYF.

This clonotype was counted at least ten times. CDR3 in DNA: TGTGCCAGCAGAACCGGGACAGCCAACGAGCAGTACTTC. Protein product: CASRTGTANEQYF. The chain employs TRBV12-3 or TRBV12-4 and TRBJ2-7; 7 bases are shared with TRBD1. V gave up 6 bases and J gave up 5 bases; unmatched junction bases: 7. There are 13 residues in the CDR3.

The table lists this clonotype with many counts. Written as DNA, the CDR3 is TGCAGTGCTGGGCCCTACTACTCCTACGAGCAGTACTTC. Translation gives CSAGPYYSYEQYF. The genes are TRBV20-1 and TRBJ2-7, with D hard to call. V lost 5 bases and J lost 0, with 11 bases in between. The CDR3 covers 13 residues. Germline CDR1 and CDR2: DFQATT and SNEGSKA (reference sequence).

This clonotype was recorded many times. DNA of the CDR3: TGTGCCAGCAGCTACGCAGGGACCGACAATGAGCAGTTCTTC. This sequence encodes CASSYAGTDNEQFF. The rearrangement joins TRBV11-2 to TRBJ2-1, with D tentatively TRBD1 or TRBD2 (5 bases each). The CDR3 sequence is 14 residues long. Germline-derived CDR1 and CDR2 are SGHAT and FQNNGV. Deletions cut 4 bases from V and 5 bases from J, with 12 bases between.

Here the CDR3 reads CASSSPPGRAEAFF. CDR3 nucleotides: TGTGCCAGCAGTTCACCCCCGGGGCGGGCTGAAGCTTTCTTT. The J gene is TRBJ1-1, the V gene TRBV12-3 or TRBV12-4; possible D gene TRBD1, 5 bases. Trimming pared 4 bases from V and 6 bases from J, leaving 15 bases between. The CDR3 has 14 amino acids.

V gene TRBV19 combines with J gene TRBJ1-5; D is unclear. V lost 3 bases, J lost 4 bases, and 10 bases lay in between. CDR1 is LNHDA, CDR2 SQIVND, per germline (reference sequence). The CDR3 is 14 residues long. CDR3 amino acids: CASSIPRQNQPQHF. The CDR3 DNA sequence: TGTGCCAGTAGTATCCCACGGCAAAATCAGCCCCAGCATTTT.